This TCR beta chain was sequenced in a study of early T cells in non-severe SARS-CoV-2 infection. Each single cDNA molecule received a unique molecular identifier. TCRdb re-called the 5' RACE reads with MiXCR, one entry per CDR3 protein. This table has about 72,000 distinct CDR3 sequences, 10% appearing once. The CDR3 runs 15 residues. Per germline, CDR1 MNHEY and CDR2 SMNVEV (reference sequence). The V and J ends lost 5 bases and 2 bases respectively, with 10 bases between them. This clonotype was obtained from an adult who was a healthcare worker with PCR-confirmed SARS-CoV-2 infection or an uninfected control (not recorded which). The sequencing here drew on whole blood, taken at baseline. The genes are TRBV27 and TRBJ1-6; D gene unclear. CDR3 in DNA: TGTGCCAGCAGTCCCTCCACCGCCTATAATTCACCCCTCCACTTT. The encoded protein is CASSPSTAYNSPLHF.